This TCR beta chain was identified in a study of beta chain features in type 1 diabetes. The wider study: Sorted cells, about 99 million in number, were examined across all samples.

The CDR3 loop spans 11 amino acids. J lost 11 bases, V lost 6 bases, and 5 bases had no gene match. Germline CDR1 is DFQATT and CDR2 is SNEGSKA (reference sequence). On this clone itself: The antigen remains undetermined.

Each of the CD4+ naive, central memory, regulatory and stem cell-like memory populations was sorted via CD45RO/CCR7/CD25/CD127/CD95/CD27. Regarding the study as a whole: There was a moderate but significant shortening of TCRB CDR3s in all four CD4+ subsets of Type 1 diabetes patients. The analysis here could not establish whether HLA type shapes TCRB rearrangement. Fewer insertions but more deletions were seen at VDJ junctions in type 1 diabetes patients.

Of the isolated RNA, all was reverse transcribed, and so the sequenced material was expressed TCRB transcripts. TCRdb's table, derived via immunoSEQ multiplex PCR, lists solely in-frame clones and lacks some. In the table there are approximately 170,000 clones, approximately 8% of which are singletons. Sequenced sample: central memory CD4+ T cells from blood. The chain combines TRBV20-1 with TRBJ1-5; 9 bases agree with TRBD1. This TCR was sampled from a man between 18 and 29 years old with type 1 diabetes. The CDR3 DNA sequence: TGCAGTGCGCCCGGGGACAGGGCCCAGCATTTT. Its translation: CSAPGDRAQHF.